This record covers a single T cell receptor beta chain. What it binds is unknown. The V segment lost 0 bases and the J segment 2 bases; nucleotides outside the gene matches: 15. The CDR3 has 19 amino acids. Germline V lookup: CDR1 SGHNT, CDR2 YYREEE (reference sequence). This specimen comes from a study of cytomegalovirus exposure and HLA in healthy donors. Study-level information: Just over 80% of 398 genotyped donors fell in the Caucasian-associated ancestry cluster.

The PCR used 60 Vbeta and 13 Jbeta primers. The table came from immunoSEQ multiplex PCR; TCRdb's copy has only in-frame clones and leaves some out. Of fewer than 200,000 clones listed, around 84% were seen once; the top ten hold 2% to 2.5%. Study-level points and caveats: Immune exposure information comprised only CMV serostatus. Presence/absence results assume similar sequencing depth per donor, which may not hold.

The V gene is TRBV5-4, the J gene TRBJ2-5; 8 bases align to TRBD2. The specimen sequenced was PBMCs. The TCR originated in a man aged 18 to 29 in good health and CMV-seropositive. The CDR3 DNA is TGTGCCAGCAGCTTGGTTGGAGCGGGGGCCGGAAGGGGGCAAGAGACCCAGTACTTC. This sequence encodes CASSLVGAGAGRGQETQYF.